Presented here are 20 T cell receptor beta chains from one specimen sequenced in a study of blood T cell repertoires in COVID-19. The protocol was immunoSEQ multiplex PCR, while the TCRdb copy is restricted to in-frame clones and leaves out a portion. Of tens of thousands of clones listed, 89% are singletons. The specimen sequenced was peripheral blood. Source of these receptors: a woman aged 45-65 years with active COVID-19.

The V call is TRBV30, the J call TRBJ1-6; D is perhaps TRBD1 (6 bases). V lost 5 bases and J lost 9, with 11 bases in between. In germline, CDR1 is GTSNPN, CDR2 SVGIG (reference sequence). This CDR3 is built from 12 residues. The CDR3 sequence is CAWGSRGSPLHF. The DNA for the CDR3 is TGTGCCTGGGGCTCCAGGGGTTCACCCCTCCACTTT.

The rearrangement uses TRBV7-8 and TRBJ2-2; no definite D call. V was shortened by 0 bases and J by 7 bases, with 3 bases between the two germline ends. The CDR3 runs to 12 residues. Germline V CDR1 and CDR2: SGHVS, FQNEAQ. This chain's CDR3 is CASSLASGELFF. The CDR3 DNA is TGTGCCAGCAGCTTAGCCAGCGGGGAGCTGTTTTTT. The full variable domain, its missing parts supplied by reference TRBV7-8 and TRBJ2-2, is GAGVSQSPRYKVAKRGQDVALRCDPISGHVSLFWYQQALGQGPEFLTYFQNEAQLDKSGLPSDRFFAERPEGSVSTLKIQRTQQEDSAVYLCASSLASGELFFGEGSRLTVL.

The chain employs TRBV12-3 or TRBV12-4 and TRBJ2-3; no clear D gene. The CDR3 sequence is 12 residues long. Trimming removed 6 bases at V and 6 bases at J, with 10 bases between. The chain's CDR3 is CASSPSRDTQYF. CDR3 nucleotides: TGTGCCAGCAGCCCGAGTCGGGATACGCAGTATTTT.

The CDR3 DNA is TGCGCCACTACCGGGACTAGCGGCCCGAATGAGCAGTTCTTC. Protein product: CATTGTSGPNEQFF. The chain is built from TRBV10-2 and TRBJ2-1; TRBD2 agrees at 11 bases. This CDR3 is built from 14 residues. The J segment lost 7 bases and the V segment lost 10 bases, leaving 9 bases of the junction unmatched. The germline V gene has CDR1 WSHSY and CDR2 SAAADI.

The V call is TRBV19, the J call TRBJ2-1, with 9 bases identical to TRBD2. Germline V gives CDR1 LNHDA, CDR2 SQIVND (reference sequence). V lost 4 bases, J lost 9 bases, and 7 bases stayed unmatched. The CDR3 sequence is 14 residues long. Here the CDR3 reads CASSSGRAFIEQFF. CDR3 DNA: TGTGCCAGTAGTAGCGGGAGGGCCTTTATTGAGCAGTTCTTC.

V is TRBV27 and J is TRBJ2-2; 11 nucleotides agree with TRBD1. V shed 6 bases, J shed 6 bases, and the junction held 15 bases outside the gene matches. Looked up from germline, CDR1 is MNHEY and CDR2 is SMNVEV (reference sequence). The CDR3 has 18 amino acids. The CDR3, as DNA: TGTGCCAGCAGAGGACAGGGGGCACTGGCTGGAGGGCCCGGGGAGCTGTTTTTT. As protein: CASRGQGALAGGPGELFF.

The rearrangement links TRBV2 to TRBJ2-5; 7 positions agree with TRBD2. This CDR3 has 14 residues. Trimming removed 7 bases from V and 4 bases from J; junction bases left unmatched: 9. Per germline, CDR1 SNHLY and CDR2 FYNNEI. The CDR3 DNA reads as TGTGCCAGCAAGCGGGAACGGACGGTAGAGACCCAGTACTTC. Translated, it gives CASKRERTVETQYF.

The rearrangement links TRBV19 to TRBJ2-7; D gene unclear. The ends were cut back, 1 base at V and 6 bases at J, with 22 bases in the middle. CDR1 is LNHDA, CDR2 SQIVND, per germline (reference sequence). This CDR3 is 17 amino acids long. The CDR3 loop reads CASSIVARRIAVVEQYF. In nucleotides, the CDR3 is TGTGCCAGTAGTATAGTGGCCAGACGGATTGCGGTGGTCGAGCAGTACTTC.

The genes are TRBV10-3 and TRBJ1-2; 8 positions match TRBD1. CDR3 length: 13 amino acids. The germline V gene encodes CDR1 ENHRY and CDR2 SYGVKD. With 4 bases clipped from V and 6 bases from J, the junction kept 4 bases outside the gene matches. The CDR3 protein is CAISAGTGDGYTF. The CDR3 DNA is TGTGCCATCAGTGCCGGGACAGGCGATGGCTACACCTTC.

This clone was seen once. The chain carries TRBV5-4 and TRBJ2-1; D is ambiguous. Germline V gene data show CDR1 as SGHNT and CDR2 as YYREEE (reference sequence). V was pared by 1 base and J by 0 bases, with 14 bases between. The CDR3 sequence is 17 residues long. The CDR3 here is CASSLLTGLSSYNEQFF. The DNA of the CDR3 is TGTGCCAGCAGCTTGCTTACGGGTCTAAGCTCCTACAATGAGCAGTTCTTC. Supplemented by reference TRBV5-4 and TRBJ2-1, the full variable domain reads ETGVTQSPTHLIKTRGQQVTLRCSSQSGHNTVSWYQQALGQGPQFIFQYYREEENGRGNFPPRFSGLQFPNYSSELNVNALELDDSALYLCASSLLTGLSSYNEQFFGPGTRLTVL.

The V and J genes are TRBV25-1 and TRBJ2-3; 12 bases align to TRBD2. This CDR3 contains 18 residues. The junction had 15 bases not matched to a gene; V was cut back by 5 bases and J by 6 bases. Germline assignment: CDR1 MGHDK and CDR2 SYGVNS. CDR3 coding DNA: TGTGCCAGCAGTTCCCCAACGCGACTAGCGGGAGAAACGGATACGCAGTATTTT. This encodes CASSSPTRLAGETDTQYF.

The chain recombines TRBV10-3 with TRBJ2-7; D is possibly TRBD2 (6 bases). The germline V and J ends were trimmed by 5 bases and 1 base, with 15 bases remaining between them. The CDR3 consists of 15 residues. Germline-derived CDR1 and CDR2 are ENHRY and SYGVKD. The CDR3 DNA reads as TGTGCCATCAGTCAAGCTTGGGCGGGGTCCTACGAGCAGTACTTC. Its protein product is CAISQAWAGSYEQYF.

The V and J genes are TRBV19 and TRBJ2-5; 13 nucleotides line up with TRBD2. There are 16 residues in the CDR3. From germline, CDR1 is LNHDA and CDR2 SQIVND (reference sequence). The V gene end was trimmed by 5 bases and the J gene end by 5 bases; junction bases not matched to a gene: 8. The CDR3 is CASSATGTSGTETQYF. The CDR3 DNA reads as TGTGCCAGTAGTGCGACCGGGACTAGCGGGACGGAGACCCAGTACTTC.

J is TRBJ2-3 and V is TRBV27; D unresolved. The length of the CDR3 is 14 residues. The germline CDR1 and CDR2 sequences are MNHEY and SMNVEV (reference sequence). Trimming took 5 bases from V and 0 from J, leaving 9 bases between them. DNA for the CDR3: TGTGCCAGCAGTCCACAGTATAGCACAGATACGCAGTATTTT. It specifies CASSPQYSTDTQYF.

The rearrangement joins TRBV10-3 to TRBJ2-7, with 7 bases identical to TRBD1. CDR3 length: 12 residues. CDR1 and CDR2 (germline): ENHRY, SYGVKD. V shed 7 bases, J shed 3 bases, and the junction held 3 bases outside the gene matches. The chain's CDR3 is CAINRQGYEQYF. The CDR3 nucleotides read TGTGCCATCAACCGACAGGGCTACGAGCAGTACTTC.

The chain combines TRBV18 with TRBJ1-5; D is unresolved. Germline V gene sequence: CDR1 KGHSH, CDR2 LQKENI. Trimming shortened V by 3 bases and J by 1 base, and 10 bases separated the two germline ends. The CDR3 length is 15 residues. The CDR3 here is CASSPGRGSNQPQHF. CDR3 in DNA: TGTGCCAGCTCACCGGGTCGAGGGAGCAATCAGCCCCAGCATTTT.

The rearrangement uses TRBV29-1 and TRBJ2-5; 7 bases align to TRBD1. The CDR3 has 15 amino acids. CDR1 SQVTM and CDR2 ANQGSEA come from the germline V gene. The V and J ends lost 4 bases and 2 bases, in that order; junction bases with no gene match: 10. The CDR3 DNA follows: TGCAGCGTTGGAGCTTCGGACAGGCAACAAGAGACCCAGTACTTC. This encodes CSVGASDRQQETQYF.

The rearrangement links TRBV12-3 or TRBV12-4 to TRBJ2-3; no reliable D call. V dropped 2 bases and J dropped 6 bases, with 9 bases sitting between them. This CDR3 has 13 residues. DNA for the CDR3: TGTGCCAGCAGTTTAAGAGGTGGTGATACGCAGTATTTT. It yields the protein CASSLRGGDTQYF.

The rearrangement joins TRBV5-8 to TRBJ2-2; 12 positions match TRBD2. V dropped 4 bases and J dropped 4; count of bases not matched to a gene: 2. Germline V CDR1 and CDR2: SGHTS, YDEGEE. The CDR3 extends over 15 amino acids. The CDR3 sequence: CASSPSGRATGELFF. Written as DNA, the CDR3 is TGTGCCAGCAGCCCTAGCGGGAGGGCCACCGGGGAGCTGTTTTTT.

The CDR3 is CASSPSQGSYEQYF. In nucleotides, the CDR3 is TGTGCCAGCTCACCATCGCAGGGCTCCTACGAGCAGTACTTC. The genes are TRBV18 and TRBJ2-7; a possible D gene is TRBD1 (5 bases). Germline loops: CDR1 KGHSH, CDR2 LQKENI. The CDR3 is 14 amino acids. Trimming removed 2 bases at V and 0 bases at J, with 8 bases between.